This TCR beta chain emerged from a study of identical twins. A universal primer binding site was introduced by template switching. The final cDNA contained unique molecular identifiers. From the 5' RACE reads, TCRdb called clonotypes with MiXCR, one entry per CDR3 protein. The sample lists 500,000 to 600,000 distinct CDR3 sequences; 20% to 25% were seen once. This clonotype was seen only a few times. The antigen remains undetermined. V shed 4 bases, J shed 6 bases, and the junction held 18 bases outside the gene matches. The CDR3 totals 18 residues. Germline values: CDR1 SGHDT, CDR2 YYEEEE. Findings of the study overall: Interpretation of the results relied on cross-sectional statistical analysis and not on following the same donors.

The same data also contributed to another study, on T cells expressing NK-cell markers.

The origin of this receptor is a woman in her late teens or twenties in good health. The sample was CD4+ T cells sorted from blood. This rearrangement joins TRBV5-6 to TRBJ2-3, with TRBD2 identical over 9 bases. The CDR3 nucleotides read TGTGCCAGCAGCCTTGCGGGCGGGAGGGGTTCCACACGGGATACGCAGTATTTT. Translated, it gives CASSLAGGRGSTRDTQYF.